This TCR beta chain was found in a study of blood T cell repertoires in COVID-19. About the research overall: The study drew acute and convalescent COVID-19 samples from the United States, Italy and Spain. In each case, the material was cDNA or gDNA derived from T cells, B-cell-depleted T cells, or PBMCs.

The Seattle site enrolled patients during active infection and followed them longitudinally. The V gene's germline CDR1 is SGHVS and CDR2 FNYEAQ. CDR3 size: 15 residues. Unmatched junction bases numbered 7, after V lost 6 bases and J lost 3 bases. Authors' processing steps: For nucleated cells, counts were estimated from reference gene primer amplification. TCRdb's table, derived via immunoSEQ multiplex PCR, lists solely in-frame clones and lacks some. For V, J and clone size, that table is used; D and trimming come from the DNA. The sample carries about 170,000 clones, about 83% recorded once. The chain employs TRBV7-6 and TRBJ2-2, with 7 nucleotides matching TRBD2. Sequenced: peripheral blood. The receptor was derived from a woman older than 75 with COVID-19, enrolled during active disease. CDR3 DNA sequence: TGTGCCAGCAGACGGACGGCGGGGGACACCGGGGAGCTGTTTTTT. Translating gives CASRRTAGDTGELFF.